This T cell receptor beta chain is drawn from a study of PD-1 blockade in classical Hodgkin lymphoma. At the level of the study: Intravenous delivery of nivolumab at 3 mg/kg to patients occurred every 2 weeks. Findings and caveats of the study: The study found that TCR diversity rose significantly by C4D1 in CD4+ but not CD8+ cells. Lower baseline TCR diversity was reported for newly diagnosed patients than for healthy donors.

As regards this clone: Its antigen remains unknown.

Germline CDR1 and CDR2: WNHNN and SYGVQD (reference sequence). The CDR3 spans 17 residues. Germline trimming cut 3 bases from V and 8 bases from J; bases unmatched to any gene: 10. Brentuximab vedotin exposure varied, and every patient relapsed after autologous stem cell transplantation. Using immunoSEQ multiplex PCR, the repertoire was profiled, and TCRdb retains in-frame clones only, with some absent. The profile covers about 110,000 clones, with 80% to 90% appearing a single time and less than 20% taken by the ten largest. V and J are TRBV10-1 and TRBJ2-1, with 13 bases identical to TRBD2. The sequenced sample was peripheral blood mononuclear cells (PBMCs), obtained before the second cycle of nivolumab. The sequence derives from a human donor with classical Hodgkin lymphoma. The CDR3 DNA follows: TGCGCCAGCAGTGACGGGACTAGCGGGGATGCTAGGGATGAGCAGTTCTTC. This encodes CASSDGTSGDARDEQFF.